The clone carrying this T cell receptor beta chain turned up a few times. The sample comes from a study of blood T cell repertoires in COVID-19. Study summary: There were acute and convalescent COVID-19 samples, and they came from the United States, Italy and Spain.

The CDR3 spans 11 residues. Germline V gene sequence: CDR1 MNHEY, CDR2 SVGEGT. V gave up 2 bases and J gave up 7 bases, with 6 bases separating them. The table came from immunoSEQ multiplex PCR; TCRdb's copy has only in-frame clones and leaves some out. The table records some 140,000 clones, roughly 82% of them present only once. V is TRBV6-2 or TRBV6-3 and J is TRBJ2-7; D is ambiguous. The specimen sequenced was peripheral blood. This clonotype was sampled from an elderly man with acute or convalescent COVID-19. The CDR3 loop reads CASSYDWEQYF. DNA of the CDR3: TGTGCCAGCAGTTACGACTGGGAGCAGTACTTC.